This is a list of T cell receptor beta chains from one sample in a study of blood T cell repertoires in COVID-19. Here immunoSEQ multiplex PCR was the method, and the copy in TCRdb shows in-frame clones only, minus some. In the table there are about 64,000 clones, around 90% of which are singletons. The sequenced material came from peripheral blood. These receptors were collected from a woman at least 80 years old with active COVID-19. Each CDR3 is given with its conserved first and last residue. D genes are given only for firm matches. Not every row has a clone size; where given, it reads once, few, many or a size class.

clone_size: NA
v_call: TRBV19
d_call: TRBD1
j_call: TRBJ1-5
cdr3_aa: CASRRTGGNQPQHF
cdr3_nt: TGTGCCAGTAGACGGACAGGGGGGAATCAGCCCCAGCATTTT

clone_size: NA
v_call: TRBV3-1/TRBV3-2
d_call: NA
j_call: TRBJ1-4
cdr3_aa: CASSHPGSNEKLFF
cdr3_nt: TGTGCCAGCAGCCACCCCGGTTCTAATGAAAAACTGTTTTTT

clone_size: NA
v_call: TRBV3-1/TRBV3-2
d_call: TRBD1
j_call: TRBJ1-5
cdr3_aa: CASSGGTGRQPQHF
cdr3_nt: TGTGCCAGCAGCGGGGGGACAGGGAGGCAGCCCCAGCATTTT

clone_size: NA
v_call: TRBV11-2
d_call: TRBD2
j_call: TRBJ2-3
cdr3_aa: CASSPGTSGSAAQYF
cdr3_nt: TGTGCCAGCAGCCCCGGGACTAGCGGGAGTGCTGCGCAGTATTTT

clone_size: NA
v_call: TRBV5-4
d_call: NA
j_call: TRBJ2-7
cdr3_aa: CASSTGLIGGEQYF
cdr3_nt: TGTGCCAGCAGTACGGGCCTAATCGGGGGCGAGCAGTACTTC

clone_size: NA
v_call: TRBV5-1
d_call: NA
j_call: TRBJ2-2
cdr3_aa: CASTSANTGELFF
cdr3_nt: TGCGCCAGCACATCAGCGAACACCGGGGAGCTGTTTTTT

clone_size: NA
v_call: TRBV10-1
d_call: TRBD2
j_call: TRBJ2-3
cdr3_aa: CASSLLAGSTDTQYF
cdr3_nt: TGCGCCAGCAGTCTGCTAGCGGGAAGCACAGATACGCAGTATTTT

clone_size: NA
v_call: TRBV2
d_call: TRBD2
j_call: TRBJ2-1
cdr3_aa: CASRETGGGHNEQFF
cdr3_nt: TGTGCCAGCAGGGAAACGGGGGGAGGCCACAATGAGCAGTTCTTC

clone_size: NA
v_call: TRBV6-6
d_call: TRBD1
j_call: TRBJ2-7
cdr3_aa: CASSYGQDDEQYF
cdr3_nt: TGTGCCAGCAGTTACGGACAGGATGACGAGCAGTACTTC

clone_size: NA
v_call: TRBV5-1
d_call: TRBD1
j_call: TRBJ1-2
cdr3_aa: CASSPGQEYGYTF
cdr3_nt: TGCGCCAGCAGCCCCGGACAGGAGTATGGCTACACCTTC

clone_size: few
v_call: TRBV2
d_call: TRBD2
j_call: TRBJ2-5
cdr3_aa: CASSVDPSGRGETQYF
cdr3_nt: TGTGCCAGCAGTGTGGACCCTAGCGGGAGAGGAGAGACCCAGTACTTC

clone_size: NA
v_call: TRBV5-1
d_call: NA
j_call: TRBJ2-7
cdr3_aa: CASSSAQYSYEQYF
cdr3_nt: TGCGCCAGCAGCTCCGCTCAGTACTCCTACGAGCAGTACTTC

clone_size: NA
v_call: TRBV19
d_call: NA
j_call: TRBJ1-3
cdr3_aa: CASRQGDSGNTIYF
cdr3_nt: TGTGCCAGTAGGCAGGGTGATTCTGGAAACACCATATATTTT

clone_size: NA
v_call: TRBV10-3
d_call: NA
j_call: TRBJ1-2
cdr3_aa: CAIRTGLQTTSGYTF
cdr3_nt: TGTGCCATCAGAACCGGACTTCAGACTACTTCTGGCTACACCTTC

clone_size: NA
v_call: TRBV7-9
d_call: NA
j_call: TRBJ1-3
cdr3_aa: CASSLGTPSSGNTIYF
cdr3_nt: TGTGCCAGCAGCTTGGGGACACCGAGCTCTGGAAACACCATATATTTT

clone_size: NA
v_call: TRBV11-2
d_call: TRBD1
j_call: TRBJ2-5
cdr3_aa: CASSPRTGREETQYF
cdr3_nt: TGTGCCAGCAGCCCGCGGACAGGCCGGGAAGAGACCCAGTACTTC

clone_size: NA
v_call: TRBV10-2
d_call: TRBD1
j_call: TRBJ2-7
cdr3_aa: CASTETGGVYEQYF
cdr3_nt: TGCGCCAGCACCGAGACAGGGGGGGTCTACGAGCAGTACTTC

clone_size: NA
v_call: TRBV14
d_call: NA
j_call: TRBJ2-6
cdr3_aa: CASSSMGPSGANVLTF
cdr3_nt: TGTGCCAGCAGCTCTATGGGGCCGTCTGGGGCCAACGTCCTGACTTTC

clone_size: NA
v_call: TRBV12-3/TRBV12-4
d_call: NA
j_call: TRBJ1-1
cdr3_aa: CASSPRNAEAFF
cdr3_nt: TGTGCCAGCAGCCCCAGGAACGCTGAAGCTTTCTTT

clone_size: NA
v_call: TRBV30
d_call: NA
j_call: TRBJ2-7
cdr3_aa: CAWSADEAREQYF
cdr3_nt: TGTGCCTGGAGTGCCGACGAGGCGAGGGAGCAGTACTTC

clone_size: NA
v_call: TRBV6-4
d_call: NA
j_call: TRBJ2-2
cdr3_aa: CASSDPGSRGGTGELFF
cdr3_nt: TGTGCCAGCAGTGACCCCGGGTCAAGGGGTGGCACCGGGGAGCTGTTTTTT

clone_size: NA
v_call: TRBV2
d_call: NA
j_call: TRBJ1-6
cdr3_aa: CASTRGLGSPLHF
cdr3_nt: TGTGCCAGCACGCGGGGGTTGGGCTCACCCCTCCACTTT

clone_size: NA
v_call: TRBV10-2
d_call: TRBD2
j_call: TRBJ2-5
cdr3_aa: CASSDQPGMKGRLAGDETQYF
cdr3_nt: TGCGCCAGCAGTGACCAGCCGGGAATGAAGGGTCGACTAGCGGGAGATGAGACCCAGTACTTC

clone_size: NA
v_call: TRBV6-1
d_call: TRBD2
j_call: TRBJ2-3
cdr3_aa: CASSEASGTRQYF
cdr3_nt: TGTGCCAGCAGTGAAGCTTCCGGGACTAGGCAGTATTTT

clone_size: NA
v_call: TRBV11-3
d_call: NA
j_call: TRBJ2-1
cdr3_aa: CASSPGTHGEQFF
cdr3_nt: TGTGCCAGCAGCCCAGGGACTCACGGTGAGCAGTTCTTC

clone_size: NA
v_call: TRBV19
d_call: NA
j_call: TRBJ1-5
cdr3_aa: CASSTTPGRREDQPQHF
cdr3_nt: TGTGCCAGTAGTACTACCCCGGGGCGGAGGGAGGATCAGCCCCAGCATTTT

clone_size: NA
v_call: TRBV29-1
d_call: NA
j_call: TRBJ1-1
cdr3_aa: CSVAGDMNTEAFF
cdr3_nt: TGCAGCGTTGCGGGAGACATGAACACTGAAGCTTTCTTT

clone_size: NA
v_call: TRBV27
d_call: TRBD2
j_call: TRBJ2-7
cdr3_aa: CASSLGLAATEQYF
cdr3_nt: TGTGCCAGCAGTCTAGGACTAGCCGCCACTGAGCAGTACTTC

clone_size: NA
v_call: TRBV3-1/TRBV3-2
d_call: NA
j_call: TRBJ2-1
cdr3_aa: CASSQDRAGTYNEQFF
cdr3_nt: TGTGCCAGCAGCCAAGATCGAGCGGGTACCTACAATGAGCAGTTCTTC

clone_size: NA
v_call: TRBV4-1
d_call: NA
j_call: TRBJ2-1
cdr3_aa: CASSQVASGTYNEQFF
cdr3_nt: TGCGCCAGCAGCCAGGTCGCTTCAGGGACCTACAATGAGCAGTTCTTC

clone_size: NA
v_call: TRBV7-2
d_call: TRBD2
j_call: TRBJ2-1
cdr3_aa: CASSLVLAGDYNEQFF
cdr3_nt: TGTGCCAGCAGCTTAGTGCTAGCGGGAGACTACAATGAGCAGTTCTTC

clone_size: NA
v_call: TRBV28
d_call: NA
j_call: TRBJ1-4
cdr3_aa: CASSSQGNNEKLFF
cdr3_nt: TGTGCCAGCAGTTCGCAGGGGAATAATGAAAAACTGTTTTTT

clone_size: NA
v_call: TRBV7-9
d_call: TRBD1
j_call: TRBJ2-7
cdr3_aa: CASSMWTGSYEQYF
cdr3_nt: TGTGCCAGCAGCATGTGGACAGGGTCCTACGAGCAGTACTTC

clone_size: NA
v_call: TRBV5-6
d_call: TRBD1
j_call: TRBJ1-5
cdr3_aa: CASSRGQLNQPQHF
cdr3_nt: TGTGCCAGCAGCCGGGGACAGCTCAATCAGCCCCAGCATTTT

clone_size: NA
v_call: TRBV18
d_call: NA
j_call: TRBJ1-3
cdr3_aa: CASSPSWDSYSGNTIYF
cdr3_nt: TGTGCCAGCTCACCATCGTGGGACTCCTACTCTGGAAACACCATATATTTT

clone_size: NA
v_call: TRBV5-1
d_call: TRBD2
j_call: TRBJ2-1
cdr3_aa: CASSLVTSLLKRDYNEQFF
cdr3_nt: TGCGCCAGCAGCTTGGTTACTAGCCTACTCAAGCGGGATTACAATGAGCAGTTCTTC

clone_size: NA
v_call: TRBV5-4
d_call: NA
j_call: TRBJ2-5
cdr3_aa: CASSLGRRDFLQETQYF
cdr3_nt: TGTGCCAGCAGCTTGGGGAGACGGGACTTTCTTCAAGAGACCCAGTACTTC

clone_size: NA
v_call: TRBV3-1/TRBV3-2
d_call: NA
j_call: TRBJ2-3
cdr3_aa: CASSQDPMGDGLGTDTQYF
cdr3_nt: TGTGCCAGCAGCCAAGATCCCATGGGTGACGGACTCGGCACAGATACGCAGTATTTT

clone_size: once
v_call: TRBV19
d_call: NA
j_call: TRBJ1-2
cdr3_aa: CASTPGWGGGYTF
cdr3_nt: TGTGCCAGTACCCCCGGGTGGGGAGGCGGCTACACCTTC

clone_size: once
v_call: TRBV3-1/TRBV3-2
d_call: TRBD2
j_call: TRBJ2-7
cdr3_aa: CASSPRGAHEQYF
cdr3_nt: TGTGCCAGCAGCCCGCGGGGGGCCCACGAGCAGTACTTC

clone_size: few
v_call: TRBV3-1/TRBV3-2
d_call: TRBD1
j_call: TRBJ2-4
cdr3_aa: CACSGQGGNIQYF
cdr3_nt: TGTGCCTGCAGTGGACAGGGAGGAAACATTCAGTACTTC

clone_size: NA
v_call: TRBV7-8
d_call: TRBD1
j_call: TRBJ2-3
cdr3_aa: CASSSQGFADTQYF
cdr3_nt: TGTGCCAGCAGTTCACAGGGGTTCGCAGATACGCAGTATTTT

clone_size: NA
v_call: TRBV2
d_call: NA
j_call: TRBJ2-3
cdr3_aa: CASRKAAIADTQYF
cdr3_nt: TGTGCCAGCAGGAAGGCGGCTATCGCAGATACGCAGTATTTT

clone_size: NA
v_call: TRBV3-1/TRBV3-2
d_call: TRBD1
j_call: TRBJ1-1
cdr3_aa: CASSQASGGNTEAFF
cdr3_nt: TGTGCCAGCAGCCAAGCCTCAGGGGGGAACACTGAAGCTTTCTTT

clone_size: few
v_call: TRBV11-2
d_call: NA
j_call: TRBJ2-1
cdr3_aa: CASSLGLLYNEQFF
cdr3_nt: TGTGCCAGCAGCTTGGGACTCCTTTACAATGAGCAGTTCTTC

clone_size: NA
v_call: TRBV7-8
d_call: NA
j_call: TRBJ1-2
cdr3_aa: CASSSAGGFFGYTF
cdr3_nt: TGTGCCAGCAGCTCGGCGGGCGGGTTTTTTGGCTACACCTTC

clone_size: NA
v_call: TRBV4-2
d_call: NA
j_call: TRBJ1-5
cdr3_aa: CASSRSYERSNQPQHF
cdr3_nt: TGTGCCAGCAGCCGGTCCTATGAGAGGAGCAATCAGCCCCAGCATTTT

clone_size: NA
v_call: TRBV12-5
d_call: NA
j_call: TRBJ1-5
cdr3_aa: CASGRGGGQPQHF
cdr3_nt: TGTGCTAGTGGTCGTGGGGGAGGCCAGCCCCAGCATTTT

clone_size: NA
v_call: TRBV14
d_call: NA
j_call: TRBJ1-1
cdr3_aa: CASSSRAGWDTEAFF
cdr3_nt: TGTGCCAGCAGCTCCCGGGCAGGGTGGGACACTGAAGCTTTCTTT

clone_size: NA
v_call: TRBV19
d_call: NA
j_call: TRBJ2-7
cdr3_aa: CASSQKQPTGDPSYEQYF
cdr3_nt: TGTGCCAGTAGTCAAAAGCAGCCGACAGGCGATCCTTCCTACGAGCAGTACTTC

clone_size: once
v_call: TRBV7-9
d_call: TRBD1
j_call: TRBJ2-1
cdr3_aa: CASSRTGNEQFF
cdr3_nt: TGTGCCAGCAGCCGGACAGGGAATGAGCAGTTCTTC

clone_size: NA
v_call: TRBV28
d_call: NA
j_call: TRBJ2-1
cdr3_aa: CASSFLDDYNEQFF
cdr3_nt: TGTGCCAGCAGTTTTCTAGATGACTACAATGAGCAGTTCTTC

clone_size: NA
v_call: TRBV10-2
d_call: NA
j_call: TRBJ2-5
cdr3_aa: CASSEYAGKETQYF
cdr3_nt: TGCGCCAGCAGTGAGTATGCAGGAAAAGAGACCCAGTACTTC